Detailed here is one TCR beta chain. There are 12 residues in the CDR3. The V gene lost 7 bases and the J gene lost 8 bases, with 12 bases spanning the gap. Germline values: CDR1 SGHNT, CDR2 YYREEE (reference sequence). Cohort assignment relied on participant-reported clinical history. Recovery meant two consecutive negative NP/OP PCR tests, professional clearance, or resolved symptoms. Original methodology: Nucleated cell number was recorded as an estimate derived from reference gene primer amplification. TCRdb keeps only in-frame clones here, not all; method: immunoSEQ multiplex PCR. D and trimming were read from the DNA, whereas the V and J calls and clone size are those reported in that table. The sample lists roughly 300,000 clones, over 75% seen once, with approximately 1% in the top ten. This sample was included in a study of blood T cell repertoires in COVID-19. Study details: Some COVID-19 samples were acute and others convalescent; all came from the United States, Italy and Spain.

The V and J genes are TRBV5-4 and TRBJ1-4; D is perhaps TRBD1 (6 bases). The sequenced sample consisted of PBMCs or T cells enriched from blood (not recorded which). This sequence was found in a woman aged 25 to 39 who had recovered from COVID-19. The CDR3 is CASVGGKEKLFF. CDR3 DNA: TGTGCCAGCGTAGGGGGAAAAGAAAAACTGTTTTTT.